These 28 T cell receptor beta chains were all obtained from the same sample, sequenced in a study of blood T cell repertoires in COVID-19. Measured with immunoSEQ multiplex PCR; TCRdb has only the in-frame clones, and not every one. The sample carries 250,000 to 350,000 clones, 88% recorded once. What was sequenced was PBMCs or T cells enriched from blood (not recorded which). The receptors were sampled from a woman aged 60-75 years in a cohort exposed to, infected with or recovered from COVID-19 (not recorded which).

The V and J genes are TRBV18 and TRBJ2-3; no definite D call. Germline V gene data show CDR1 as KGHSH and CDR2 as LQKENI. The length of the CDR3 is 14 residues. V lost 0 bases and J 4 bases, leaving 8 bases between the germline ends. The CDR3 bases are TGTGCCAGCTCACCACCTTTTTCTGCAGATACGCAGTATTTT. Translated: CASSPPFSADTQYF.

This CDR3 is CASRPSGQGAVGYTF. The CDR3, as DNA: TGTGCCAGCAGACCCTCGGGACAGGGGGCGGTTGGCTACACCTTC. V and J are TRBV6-5 and TRBJ1-2, with 12 bases aligning to TRBD1. The CDR3 runs 15 residues. Germline V CDR1 and CDR2: MNHEY, SVGAGI. V lost 6 bases, J lost 7 bases, and 9 bases stayed unmatched.

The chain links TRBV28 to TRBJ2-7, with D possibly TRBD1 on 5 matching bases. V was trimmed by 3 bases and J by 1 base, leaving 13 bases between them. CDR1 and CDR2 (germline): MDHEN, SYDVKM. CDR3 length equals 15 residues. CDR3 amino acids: CASSFPGHGSYEQYF. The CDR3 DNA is TGTGCCAGCAGTTTTCCAGGGCACGGATCCTACGAGCAGTACTTC.

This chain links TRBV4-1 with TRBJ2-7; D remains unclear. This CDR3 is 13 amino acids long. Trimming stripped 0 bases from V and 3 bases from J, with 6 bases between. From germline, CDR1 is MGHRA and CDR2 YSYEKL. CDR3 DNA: TGCGCCAGCAGCCAAGAGCGGAACTACGAGCAGTACTTC. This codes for CASSQERNYEQYF.

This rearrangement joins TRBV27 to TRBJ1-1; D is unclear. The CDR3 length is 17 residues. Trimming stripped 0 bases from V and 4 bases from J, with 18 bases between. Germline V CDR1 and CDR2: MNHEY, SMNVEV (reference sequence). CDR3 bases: TGTGCCAGCAGTTTATCGAGGACTCAAGGGTGGAGCACTGAAGCTTTCTTT. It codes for CASSLSRTQGWSTEAFF.

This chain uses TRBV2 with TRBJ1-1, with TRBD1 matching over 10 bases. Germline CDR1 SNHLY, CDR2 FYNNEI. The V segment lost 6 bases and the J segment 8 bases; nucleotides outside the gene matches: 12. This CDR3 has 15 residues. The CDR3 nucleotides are TGTGCCAGCAGCGGAGGTGGGGGACAGGGGTACGAAGCTTTCTTT. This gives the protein CASSGGGGQGYEAFF.

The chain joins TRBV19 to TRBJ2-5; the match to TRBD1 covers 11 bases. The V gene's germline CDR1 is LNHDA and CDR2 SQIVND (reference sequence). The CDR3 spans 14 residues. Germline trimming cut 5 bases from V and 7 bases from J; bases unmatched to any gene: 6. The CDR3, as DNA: TGTGCCAGTAGTTCGGGACAGGGGGTAGGGACCCAGTACTTC. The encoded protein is CASSSGQGVGTQYF.

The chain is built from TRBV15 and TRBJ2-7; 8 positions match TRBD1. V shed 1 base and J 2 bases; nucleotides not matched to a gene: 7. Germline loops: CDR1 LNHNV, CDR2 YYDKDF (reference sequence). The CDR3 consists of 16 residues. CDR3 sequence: CATSRGSTGVPYEQYF. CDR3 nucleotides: TGTGCCACCAGCAGAGGGTCGACAGGGGTCCCCTACGAGCAGTACTTC.

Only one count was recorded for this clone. CDR3 sequence: CASSSGLPRASGANVLTF. CDR3 DNA: TGCGCCAGCAGCTCGGGACTACCGAGAGCCTCTGGGGCCAACGTCCTGACTTTC. The chain recombines TRBV5-1 with TRBJ2-6; 7 nucleotides agree with TRBD2. CDR1 is SGHRS and CDR2 is YFSETQ in the germline V gene. V lost 3 bases to trimming and J lost 0 bases; unmatched junction nucleotides: 9. This CDR3 spans 18 amino acids.

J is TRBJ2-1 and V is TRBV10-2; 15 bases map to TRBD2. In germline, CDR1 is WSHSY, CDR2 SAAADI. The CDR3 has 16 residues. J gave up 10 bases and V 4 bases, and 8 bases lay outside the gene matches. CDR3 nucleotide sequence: TGCGCCAGCAGTGGGCCGGGACTAGCGGGGGGCCGGGAGCAGTTCTTC. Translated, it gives CASSGPGLAGGREQFF.

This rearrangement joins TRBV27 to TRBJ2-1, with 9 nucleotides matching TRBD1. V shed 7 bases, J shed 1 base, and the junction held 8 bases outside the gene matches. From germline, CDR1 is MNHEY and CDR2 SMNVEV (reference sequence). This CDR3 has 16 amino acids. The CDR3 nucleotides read TGTGCCAGCAACGTGGACAGGGGCCTATCCTACAATGAGCAGTTCTTC. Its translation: CASNVDRGLSYNEQFF.

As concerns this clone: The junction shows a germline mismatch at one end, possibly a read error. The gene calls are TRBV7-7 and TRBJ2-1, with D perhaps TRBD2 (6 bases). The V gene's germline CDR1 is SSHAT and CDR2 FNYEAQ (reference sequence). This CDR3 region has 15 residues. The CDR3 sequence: CASSLYGGAYNEQFF. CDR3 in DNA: TGTGCTAGCAGCTTATATGGAGGGGCCTACAATGAGCAGTTCTTC. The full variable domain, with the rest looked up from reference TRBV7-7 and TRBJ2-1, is GAGVSQSPRYKVTKRGQDVTLRCDPISSHATLYWYQQALGQGPEFLTYFNYEAQPDKSGLPSDRFSAERPEGSISTLTIQRTEQRDSAMYRCASSLYGGAYNEQFFGPGTRLTVL.

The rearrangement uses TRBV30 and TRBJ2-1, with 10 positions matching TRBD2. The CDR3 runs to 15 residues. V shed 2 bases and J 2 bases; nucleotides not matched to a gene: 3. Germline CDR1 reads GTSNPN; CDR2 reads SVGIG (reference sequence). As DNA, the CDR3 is TGTGCCTGGAGTAGGACTAGCGGAACCTACAATGAGCAGTTCTTC. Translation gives CAWSRTSGTYNEQFF.

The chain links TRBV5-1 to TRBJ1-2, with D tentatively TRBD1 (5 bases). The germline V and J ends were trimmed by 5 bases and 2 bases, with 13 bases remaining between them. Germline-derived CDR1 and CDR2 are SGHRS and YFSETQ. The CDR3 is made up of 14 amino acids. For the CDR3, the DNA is TGCGCCAGCAGAGGCACAGGCCCCAACTATGGCTACACCTTC. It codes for CASRGTGPNYGYTF.

The CDR3 sequence is CASSLSSGGLGDNEQFF. DNA for the CDR3: TGTGCCAGCAGCCTCTCTAGCGGGGGACTGGGCGACAATGAGCAGTTCTTC. The V and J genes are TRBV7-9 and TRBJ2-1, with 10 positions matching TRBD2. Germline V gives CDR1 SEHNR, CDR2 FQNEAQ (reference sequence). The CDR3 contains 17 residues. Trimming at V came to 5 bases and at J to 5 bases, leaving 12 bases not matched to a gene.

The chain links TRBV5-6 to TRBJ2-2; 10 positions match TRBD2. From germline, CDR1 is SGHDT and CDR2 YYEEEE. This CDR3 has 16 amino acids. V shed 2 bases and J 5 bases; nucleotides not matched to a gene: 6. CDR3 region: CASSFSSGSQTGELFF. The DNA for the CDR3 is TGTGCCAGCAGCTTTTCTAGCGGGAGTCAAACCGGGGAGCTGTTTTTT.

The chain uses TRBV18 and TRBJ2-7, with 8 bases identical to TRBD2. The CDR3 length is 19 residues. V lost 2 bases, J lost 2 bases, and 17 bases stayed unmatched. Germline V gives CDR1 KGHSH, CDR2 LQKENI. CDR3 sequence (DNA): TGTGCCAGCTCACCAATTGGCAGGGTTTTGACGGGGGGGGCCTACGAGCAGTACTTC. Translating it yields CASSPIGRVLTGGAYEQYF.

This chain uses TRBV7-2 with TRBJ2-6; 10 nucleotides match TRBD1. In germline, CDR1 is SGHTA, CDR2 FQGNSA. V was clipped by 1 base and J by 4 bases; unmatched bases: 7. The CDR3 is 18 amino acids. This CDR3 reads CASSLDRDRGFGANVLTF. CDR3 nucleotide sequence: TGTGCCAGCAGCTTAGACCGGGACAGGGGCTTCGGGGCCAACGTCCTGACTTTC.

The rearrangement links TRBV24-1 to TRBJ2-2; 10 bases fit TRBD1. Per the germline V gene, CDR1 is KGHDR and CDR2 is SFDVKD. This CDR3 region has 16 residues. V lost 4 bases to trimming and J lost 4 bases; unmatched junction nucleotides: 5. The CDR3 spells CATSDRQGAGTGELFF. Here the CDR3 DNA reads TGTGCCACCAGTGACCGACAGGGGGCGGGCACCGGGGAGCTGTTTTTT.

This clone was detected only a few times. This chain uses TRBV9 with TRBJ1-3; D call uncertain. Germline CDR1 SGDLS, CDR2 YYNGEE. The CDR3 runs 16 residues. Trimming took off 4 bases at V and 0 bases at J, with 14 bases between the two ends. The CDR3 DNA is TGTGCCAGCAGCCCTCGGCAGGCCTCCTCTGGAAACACCATATATTTT. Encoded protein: CASSPRQASSGNTIYF.

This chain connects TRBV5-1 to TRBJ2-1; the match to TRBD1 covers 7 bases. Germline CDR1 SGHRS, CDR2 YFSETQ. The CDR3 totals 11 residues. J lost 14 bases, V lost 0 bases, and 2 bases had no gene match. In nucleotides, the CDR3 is TGCGCCAGCAGCTTGGGCCAGGGGGAGTTCTTC. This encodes CASSLGQGEFF.

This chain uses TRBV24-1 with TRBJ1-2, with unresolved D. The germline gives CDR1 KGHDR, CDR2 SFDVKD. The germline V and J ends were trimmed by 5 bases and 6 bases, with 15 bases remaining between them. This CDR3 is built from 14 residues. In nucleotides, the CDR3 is TGTGCCACCAGTGGAAGTTTTCCGGAGGATGGCTACACCTTC. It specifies CATSGSFPEDGYTF.

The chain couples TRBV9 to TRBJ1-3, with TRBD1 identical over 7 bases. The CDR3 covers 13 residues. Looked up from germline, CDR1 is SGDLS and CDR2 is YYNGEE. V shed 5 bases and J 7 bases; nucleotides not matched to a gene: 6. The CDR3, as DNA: TGTGCCAGCAGATCCGGGACAGCCAACACCATATATTTT. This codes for CASRSGTANTIYF.

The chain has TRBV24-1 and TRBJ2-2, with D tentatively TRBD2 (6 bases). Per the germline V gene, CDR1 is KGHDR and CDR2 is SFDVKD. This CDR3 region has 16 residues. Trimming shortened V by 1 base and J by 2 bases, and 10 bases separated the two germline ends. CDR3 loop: CATSDFGGYNTGELFF. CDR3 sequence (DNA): TGTGCCACCAGTGATTTTGGAGGGTATAACACCGGGGAGCTGTTTTTT.

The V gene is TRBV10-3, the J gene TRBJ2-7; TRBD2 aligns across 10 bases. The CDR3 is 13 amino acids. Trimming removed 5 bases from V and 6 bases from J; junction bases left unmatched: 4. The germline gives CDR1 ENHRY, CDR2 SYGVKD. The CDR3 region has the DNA TGTGCCATCAGTCCTAGCGGGAGTGGCGAGCAGTACTTC. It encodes CAISPSGSGEQYF.

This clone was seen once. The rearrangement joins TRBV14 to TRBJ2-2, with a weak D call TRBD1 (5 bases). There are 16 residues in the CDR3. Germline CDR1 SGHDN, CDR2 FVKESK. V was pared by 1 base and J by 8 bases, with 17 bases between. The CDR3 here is CASSQGLIGARGELFF. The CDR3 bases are TGTGCCAGCAGCCAAGGATTGATAGGGGCCAGGGGGGAGCTGTTTTTT.

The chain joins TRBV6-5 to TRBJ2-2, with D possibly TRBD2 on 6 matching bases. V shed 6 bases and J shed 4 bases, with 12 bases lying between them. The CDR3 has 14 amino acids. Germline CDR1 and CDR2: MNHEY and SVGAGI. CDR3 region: CASSGLPFTGELFF. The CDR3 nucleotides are TGTGCCAGCAGCGGACTACCTTTCACCGGGGAGCTGTTTTTT.

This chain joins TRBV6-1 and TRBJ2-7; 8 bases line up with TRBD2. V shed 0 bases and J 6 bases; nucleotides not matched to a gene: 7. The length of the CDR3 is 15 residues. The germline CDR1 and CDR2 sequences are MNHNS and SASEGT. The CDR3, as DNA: TGTGCCAGCAGTGAAGCAAGCGGGAGTGTTCTCGAGCAGTACTTC. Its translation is CASSEASGSVLEQYF.